A selection of T cell receptor beta chains follows, all from one sample in a study of T cells in localized non-small cell lung cancer. Sequencing was performed with immunoSEQ multiplex PCR; in TCRdb, only in-frame clones are kept and a portion is missing. This table has roughly 1,700 clones, approximately 25% appearing once. The sample in question was normal lung tissue next to the tumor, obtained before any cancer treatment. The receptors were gathered from a female donor older than 55 with stage II lung adenocarcinoma. The CDR3 runs from the conserved cysteine through the conserved F or W. D genes are given only for firm matches. The size of a clone is reported for some rows only, either as once, few or many, or as a class for expanded clones.

D gene	V gene	clone size	J gene	CDR3 protein	CDR3 DNA
TRBD1	TRBV11-3	few	TRBJ2-7	CASSFRQGSTYEQYF	TGTGCCAGCAGCTTCCGACAGGGTTCCACCTACGAGCAGTACTTC
.	TRBV7-6	.	TRBJ2-3	CASTSFTANSQDTQYF	TGTGCCAGCACCTCCTTTACTGCTAACTCACAGGATACGCAGTATTTT
.	TRBV6-8	few	TRBJ1-1	CAISRDTNTEAFF	TGTGCCATCAGTAGGGATACGAACACTGAAGCTTTCTTT
TRBD1	TRBV19	few	TRBJ1-5	CASRSGTASNQPQHF	TGTGCCAGTAGATCCGGGACAGCTAGCAATCAGCCCCAGCATTTT
.	TRBV6-8	.	TRBJ1-1	CASSYSGTADTEAFF	TGTGCCAGCAGTTACTCGGGGACGGCTGACACTGAAGCTTTCTTT
.	TRBV11-3	medium-sized	TRBJ1-4	CASSPPEAGVEKLFF	TGTGCCAGCAGCCCACCCGAGGCCGGGGTGGAAAAACTGTTTTTT
.	TRBV5-1	.	TRBJ1-1	CASSPEGGDTEAFF	TGCGCCAGCAGCCCAGAAGGGGGTGACACTGAAGCTTTCTTT
TRBD1	TRBV6-8	hyperexpanded	TRBJ2-3	CASKTGESSDTQYF	TGTGCCAGCAAGACAGGGGAGTCGTCAGATACGCAGTATTTT
.	TRBV11-3	large	TRBJ2-1	CASRPGQPGGSEQFF	TGTGCCAGCAGGCCAGGCCAACCGGGCGGCTCTGAGCAGTTCTTC
.	TRBV19	.	TRBJ2-5	CASSMAWRGGQETQYF	TGTGCCAGTAGTATGGCGTGGAGGGGAGGCCAAGAGACCCAGTACTTC
TRBD2	TRBV9	.	TRBJ2-1	CASTRGLAGGGGNEQFF	TGTGCCAGCACCAGGGGACTAGCGGGGGGAGGCGGCAATGAGCAGTTCTTC
.	TRBV28	few	TRBJ2-1	CASSLIPGASYNEQFF	TGTGCCAGCAGTTTAATACCGGGAGCGTCCTACAATGAGCAGTTCTTC
TRBD1	TRBV6-8	medium-sized	TRBJ1-2	CASRTGTVNGYTF	TGTGCCAGCAGAACCGGGACAGTGAATGGCTACACCTTC